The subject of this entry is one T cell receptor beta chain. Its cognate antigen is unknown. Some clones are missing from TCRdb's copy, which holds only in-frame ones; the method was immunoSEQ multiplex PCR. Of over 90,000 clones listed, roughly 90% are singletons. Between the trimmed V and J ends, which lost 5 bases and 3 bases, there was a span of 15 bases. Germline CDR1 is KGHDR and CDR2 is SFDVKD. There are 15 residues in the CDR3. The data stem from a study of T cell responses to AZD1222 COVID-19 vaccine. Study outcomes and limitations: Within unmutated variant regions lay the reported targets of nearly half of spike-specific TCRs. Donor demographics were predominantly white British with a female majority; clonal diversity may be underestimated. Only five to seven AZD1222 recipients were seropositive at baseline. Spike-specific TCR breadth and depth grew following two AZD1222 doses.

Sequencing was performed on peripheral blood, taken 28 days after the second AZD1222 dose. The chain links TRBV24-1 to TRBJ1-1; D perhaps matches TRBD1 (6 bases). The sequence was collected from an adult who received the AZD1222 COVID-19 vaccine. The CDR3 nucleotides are TGTGCCACCAGTGCGGTCAGGGGAGGGTACACTGAAGCTTTCTTT. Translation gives CATSAVRGGYTEAFF.